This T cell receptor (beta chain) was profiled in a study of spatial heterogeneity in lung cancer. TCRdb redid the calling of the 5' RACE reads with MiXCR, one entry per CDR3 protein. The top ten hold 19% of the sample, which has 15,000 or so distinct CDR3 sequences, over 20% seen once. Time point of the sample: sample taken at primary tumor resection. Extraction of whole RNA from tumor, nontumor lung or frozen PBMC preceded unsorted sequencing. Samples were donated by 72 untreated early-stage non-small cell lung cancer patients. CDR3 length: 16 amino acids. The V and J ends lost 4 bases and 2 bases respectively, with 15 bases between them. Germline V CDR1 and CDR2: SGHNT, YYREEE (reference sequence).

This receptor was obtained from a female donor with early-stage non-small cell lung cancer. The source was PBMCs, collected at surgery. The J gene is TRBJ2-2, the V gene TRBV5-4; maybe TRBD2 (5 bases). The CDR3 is CASSHFEGLNTGELFF. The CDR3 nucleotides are TGTGCCAGCAGCCACTTTGAGGGATTAAACACCGGGGAGCTGTTTTTT.